This passage covers 24 T cell receptor beta chains from one sample sequenced in a study of lymphopenia after photon versus proton radiotherapy. Clones were read by immunoSEQ multiplex PCR, and TCRdb kept only the in-frame ones, dropping some. The repertoire holds about 83,000 clones, around 88% seen once, with over 1.3% in the top ten. Sequencing was performed on peripheral blood, taken from a patient treated with proton-based radiotherapy. These receptors came from a man aged 55 to 70 with pancreatic cancer.

The chain couples TRBV6-5 to TRBJ2-7, with 10 bases lining up with TRBD2. The germline V gene encodes CDR1 MNHEY and CDR2 SVGAGI. Trimming took 0 bases from V and 4 from J; bases not matched to a gene: 6. There are 16 residues in the CDR3. The DNA for the CDR3 is TGTGCCAGCAGTTACTCCCCTAGCGGGAGTTGGTACGAGCAGTACTTC. As protein: CASSYSPSGSWYEQYF.

The chain employs TRBV7-9 and TRBJ2-5; D is perhaps TRBD1 or TRBD2 (5 bases each). Trimming pared 11 bases from V and 4 bases from J, leaving 11 bases between. CDR1 SEHNR and CDR2 FQNEAQ come from the germline V gene (reference sequence). This CDR3 has 11 amino acids. In DNA, the CDR3 is TGTGCCTGGGGCGCGGGAGAGACCCAGTACTTC. Translated: CAWGAGETQYF.

The count of this clone is one. The chain links TRBV6-1 to TRBJ1-2; the D gene is possibly TRBD1 (5 bases). V lost 5 bases to trimming and J lost 8 bases, with 18 bases between them. Germline CDR1 and CDR2: MNHNS and SASEGT. The CDR3 has 14 residues. CDR3 bases: TGTGCCAGCAGTACCGGGACGCTCGTGGACGGCTACACCTTC. It translates to CASSTGTLVDGYTF.

The rearrangement links TRBV27 to TRBJ1-5; D is undetermined. Trimming shortened V by 7 bases and J by 2 bases, and 12 bases separated the two germline ends. CDR3 length: 14 amino acids. CDR1 is MNHEY and CDR2 is SMNVEV in the germline V gene (reference sequence). CDR3 in amino acids: CASKVGWGNQPQHF. The CDR3 bases are TGTGCCAGCAAAGTGGGTTGGGGCAATCAGCCCCAGCATTTT.

The CDR3 nucleotides are TGTGCCAGCAGTTACTCCCAGGGATACTACGAGCAGTACTTC. It yields the protein CASSYSQGYYEQYF. The rearrangement links TRBV6-5 to TRBJ2-7, with a possible D match to TRBD1 (5 bases). The V gene lost 0 bases and the J gene lost 3 bases, with 9 bases spanning the gap. This CDR3 is built from 14 residues. Germline CDR1 reads MNHEY; CDR2 reads SVGAGI.

The CDR3, as DNA: TGTGCCAGCAGCAAAATCCCCCCGGACACTGAAGCTTTCTTT. Protein product: CASSKIPPDTEAFF. This rearrangement joins TRBV21-1 to TRBJ1-1. TRBV21-1 is given as a pseudogene. The CDR3 covers 14 residues.

The J gene is TRBJ2-2, the V gene TRBV6-6; 8 positions match TRBD1. The CDR3 contains 13 residues. After removal of 5 bases from V and 6 bases from J, the junction contained 2 bases not matched to a gene. The germline V gene encodes CDR1 MNHNY and CDR2 SVGAGI (reference sequence). The CDR3 protein is CASSLQGAGELFF. The CDR3, as DNA: TGTGCCAGCAGTCTACAGGGGGCCGGGGAGCTGTTTTTT.

The chain combines TRBV7-9 with TRBJ2-7; D is unresolved. Germline CDR1 SEHNR, CDR2 FQNEAQ (reference sequence). V lost 5 bases, J lost 6 bases, and 17 bases lay in between. CDR3 length: 14 residues. The CDR3 region has the DNA TGTGCCAGCAGCCCTGTGGTGGGGTTATCCGAGCAGTACTTC. This translates into CASSPVVGLSEQYF.

This clone has a handful of counts. The rearrangement uses TRBV28 and TRBJ1-3; weak D call: TRBD1 (5 bases). This CDR3 comprises 15 residues. V was pared by 3 bases and J by 2 bases, with 11 bases between. Per germline, CDR1 MDHEN and CDR2 SYDVKM. This CDR3 reads CASSFPGAPGNTIYF. The CDR3 bases are TGTGCCAGCAGTTTCCCCGGGGCTCCTGGAAACACCATATATTTT.

The rearrangement links TRBV27 to TRBJ1-2; D possibly corresponds to TRBD1 (5 bases). Deletions cut 0 bases from V and 4 bases from J, with 12 bases between. The CDR3 is 15 amino acids. The V gene's germline CDR1 is MNHEY and CDR2 SMNVEV (reference sequence). CDR3 DNA sequence: TGTGCCAGCAGTTTATCGCAGGGCGACGGCTATGGCTACACCTTC. Protein product: CASSLSQGDGYGYTF.

The chain couples TRBV5-4 to TRBJ2-1; the D gene is possibly TRBD2 (6 bases). Germline assignment: CDR1 SGHNT and CDR2 YYREEE (reference sequence). The CDR3 has 13 amino acids. The V end was cut by 4 bases, the J end by 7 bases, with 12 bases between. CDR3 amino acids: CASSTGTSNEQFF. The CDR3 DNA reads as TGTGCCAGCAGCACCGGGACTTCAAATGAGCAGTTCTTC.

This clone was seen a handful of times. The chain is built from TRBV4-2 and TRBJ2-5; 10 bases fit TRBD2. The CDR3 has 16 amino acids. CDR1 LGHNA and CDR2 YNFKEQ come from the germline V gene. J lost 0 bases, V lost 2 bases, and 3 bases had no gene match. This chain's CDR3 is CASSQTAGGNQETQYF. For the CDR3, the DNA is TGTGCCAGCAGCCAAACAGCGGGGGGGAACCAAGAGACCCAGTACTTC.

The J gene is TRBJ1-3, the V gene TRBV6-1; possibly TRBD1 for D (6 bases). V lost 4 bases, J lost 0 bases, and 22 bases lay in between. Germline CDR1 and CDR2: MNHNS and SASEGT. The CDR3 sequence is 19 residues long. In DNA form, the CDR3 reads TGTGCCAGCAGTGGGAGGACAGCCCCTAAACAAAACTCTGGAAACACCATATATTTT. Residues: CASSGRTAPKQNSGNTIYF.

CDR3: CASSLEGSGQETQYF. The CDR3 nucleotides are TGTGCCAGCAGCTTAGAGGGCAGCGGCCAAGAGACCCAGTACTTC. The chain links TRBV7-9 to TRBJ2-5; possibly TRBD2 for D (5 bases). Looked up from germline, CDR1 is SEHNR and CDR2 is FQNEAQ (reference sequence). Trimming left V 1 base short and J 1 base short, with 10 bases between. This CDR3 is built from 15 residues.

V and J are TRBV30 and TRBJ1-2, with a possible D match to TRBD1 (6 bases). Deletions cut 2 bases from V and 0 bases from J, with 10 bases between. CDR3 length: 14 residues. In germline, CDR1 is GTSNPN, CDR2 SVGIG (reference sequence). CDR3 sequence (DNA): TGTGCCTGGAGTTCCCAGGGGCCTAACTATGGCTACACCTTC. Translating it yields CAWSSQGPNYGYTF.

The chain links TRBV5-4 to TRBJ2-5; 7 nucleotides match TRBD2. V dropped 4 bases and J dropped 4; count of bases not matched to a gene: 13. Germline CDR1 and CDR2: SGHNT and YYREEE (reference sequence). There are 16 residues in the CDR3. The CDR3 loop is CASSRGASGGGETQYF. The CDR3 nucleotides are TGTGCCAGCAGCCGAGGGGCTAGCGGAGGTGGAGAGACCCAGTACTTC.

This chain links TRBV28 with TRBJ2-3; 12 bases are a match to TRBD2. With 6 bases clipped from V and 4 bases from J, the junction kept 17 bases outside the gene matches. CDR3 length: 19 residues. Germline assignment: CDR1 MDHEN and CDR2 SYDVKM. CDR3 bases: TGTGCCAGCAGCGTAAGGGGATTAAGATCTAGCGGGAGGGCAGATACGCAGTATTTT. It codes for CASSVRGLRSSGRADTQYF.

This chain links TRBV30 with TRBJ2-2, with 12 bases that match TRBD2. With 5 bases clipped from V and 5 bases from J, the junction kept 6 bases outside the gene matches. The CDR3 extends over 15 amino acids. CDR1 GTSNPN and CDR2 SVGIG come from the germline V gene (reference sequence). Written as DNA, the CDR3 is TGTGCCTGGGGGACTAGCGGGCTGGGTACCGGGGAGCTGTTTTTT. It specifies CAWGTSGLGTGELFF.

This CDR3 is CASRAGTGITEAFF. For the CDR3, the DNA is TGTGCCAGCAGGGCCGGGACAGGGATTACTGAAGCTTTCTTT. V gene TRBV2 combines with J gene TRBJ1-1; 9 bases map to TRBD1. CDR3 length equals 14 residues. The V and J ends lost 6 bases and 5 bases, in that order; junction bases with no gene match: 7. The germline gives CDR1 SNHLY, CDR2 FYNNEI.

This clone has only a few counts. The J gene is TRBJ2-1, the V gene TRBV29-1, with a possible D match to TRBD2 (6 bases). The V end was cut by 2 bases, the J end by 10 bases, with 12 bases between. The CDR3 has 12 amino acids. Germline loops: CDR1 SQVTM, CDR2 ANQGSEA. Written as DNA, the CDR3 is TGCAGCGTTGAAAGGACTATCGGGGAGCAGTTCTTC. Translation gives CSVERTIGEQFF.

The chain uses TRBV5-4 and TRBJ2-3; D is possibly TRBD2 (6 bases). The V and J ends lost 4 bases and 2 bases respectively, with 17 bases between them. Germline loops: CDR1 SGHNT, CDR2 YYREEE (reference sequence). This CDR3 has 16 amino acids. CDR3 amino acids: CASSRLMAGPTDTQYF. CDR3 in DNA: TGTGCCAGCAGCCGCCTGATGGCGGGACCCACAGATACGCAGTATTTT.

This chain links TRBV29-1 with TRBJ2-5; 8 nucleotides align to TRBD1. After removal of 4 bases from V and 5 bases from J, the junction contained 3 bases not matched to a gene. Germline V lookup: CDR1 SQVTM, CDR2 ANQGSEA. The CDR3 totals 12 residues. The CDR3 loop reads CSVGQGAETQYF. The CDR3 region has the DNA TGCAGCGTTGGGCAGGGGGCTGAGACCCAGTACTTC. Filled out from reference TRBV29-1 and TRBJ2-5, the complete variable domain reads SAVISQKPSRDICQRGTSLTIQCQVDSQVTMMFWYRQQPGQSLTLIATANQGSEATYESGFVIDKFPISRPNLTFSTLTVSNMSPEDSSIYLCSVGQGAETQYFGPGTRLLVL.

This clone was counted a single time. The V and J genes are TRBV7-2 and TRBJ2-5, with D uncertain. The V gene lost 5 bases and the J gene lost 0 bases, with 13 bases spanning the gap. This CDR3 contains 15 residues. Germline CDR1 reads SGHTA; CDR2 reads FQGNSA. The CDR3 sequence is CASSRLRTDQETQYF. As DNA, the CDR3 is TGTGCCAGCAGCAGACTCCGGACGGACCAAGAGACCCAGTACTTC.

This chain joins TRBV4-2 and TRBJ2-3, with 16 bases fitting TRBD2. The CDR3 is 20 residues long. Germline V gives CDR1 LGHNA, CDR2 YNFKEQ. The junction had 9 bases not matched to a gene; V was cut back by 1 base and J by 2 bases. CDR3 region: CASSQGLGLAGGAVTDTQYF. DNA for the CDR3: TGTGCCAGCAGCCAAGGGTTGGGACTAGCGGGAGGGGCCGTCACAGATACGCAGTATTTT.